The subject of this entry is one T cell receptor beta chain. The data were produced by immunoSEQ multiplex PCR, yet TCRdb's version contains in-frame clones alone and is incomplete. The sample lists 69,000 or so clones, about nine tenths occurring once. V lost 3 bases, J lost 6 bases, and 4 bases stayed unmatched. Germline V gene lookup returns CDR1 SEHNR and CDR2 FQNEAQ (reference sequence). The CDR3 totals 14 residues. This sample was taken from a study of T cell changes during pregnancy in multiple sclerosis. The chain carries TRBV7-9 and TRBJ2-2; 7 bases match TRBD1. The input for sequencing was peripheral blood, taken in the third trimester of pregnancy. The sequence came from a female donor with multiple sclerosis, enrolled in a pregnancy study. The DNA for the CDR3 is TGTGCCAGCAGCTTCACAGGGGTCCCCGGGGAGCTGTTTTTT. Translated: CASSFTGVPGELFF.